This T cell receptor (beta chain) was obtained from a study of OX40 agonist ivuxolimab in advanced cancers. Study outcomes and limitations: Expanded clones were, on average, more numerous among CD8+ T cells than CD4+. A proportion of nonresponders additionally exhibited low normalized T-cell clonal expansion.

Sequencing was performed with immunoSEQ multiplex PCR; in TCRdb, only in-frame clones are kept and a portion is missing. In the table there are about 75,000 clones, roughly 84% of which are singletons. Note on this clone: Its antigen is currently unknown.

This sample comprised CD4+ or CD8+ T cells sorted from blood, obtained in a trial of the OX40 agonist ivuxolimab. The sequence was obtained from an adult with an advanced solid tumor such as melanoma, head and neck, liver or kidney cancer.

This CDR3 is CSVEDPLQGTEAFF. Written as DNA, the CDR3 is TGCAGCGTTGAAGATCCCTTACAGGGAACTGAAGCTTTCTTT. V usage is TRBV29-1 and J usage is TRBJ1-1, with D maybe TRBD1 (6 bases). Germline V gives CDR1 SQVTM, CDR2 ANQGSEA. The CDR3 sequence is 14 residues long. V lost 0 bases, J lost 5 bases, and 13 bases lay in between. Full variable domain (missing parts from reference TRBV29-1 and TRBJ1-1): SAVISQKPSRDICQRGTSLTIQCQVDSQVTMMFWYRQQPGQSLTLIATANQGSEATYESGFVIDKFPISRPNLTFSTLTVSNMSPEDSSIYLCSVEDPLQGTEAFFGQGTRLTVV.